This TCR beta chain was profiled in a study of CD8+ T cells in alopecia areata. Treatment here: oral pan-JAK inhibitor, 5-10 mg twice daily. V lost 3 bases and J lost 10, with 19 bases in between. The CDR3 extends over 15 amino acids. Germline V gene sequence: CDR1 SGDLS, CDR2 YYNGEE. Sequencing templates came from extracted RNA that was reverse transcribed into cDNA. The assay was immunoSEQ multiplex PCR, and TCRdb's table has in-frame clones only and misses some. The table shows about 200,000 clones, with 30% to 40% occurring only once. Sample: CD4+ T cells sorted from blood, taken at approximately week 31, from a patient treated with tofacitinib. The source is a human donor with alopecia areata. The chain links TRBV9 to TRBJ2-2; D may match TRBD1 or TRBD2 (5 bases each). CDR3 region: CASSGGTARVEELFF. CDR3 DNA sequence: TGTGCCAGCAGCGGAGGGACGGCCCGCGTCGAGGAGCTGTTTTTT. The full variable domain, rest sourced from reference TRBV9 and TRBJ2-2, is DSGVTQTPKHLITATGQRVTLRCSPRSGDLSVYWYQQSLDQGLQFLIQYYNGEERAKGNILERFSAQQFPDLHSELNLSSLELGDSALYFCASSGGTARVEELFFGEGSRLTVL.